This T cell receptor beta chain was captured by sequencing in a study of T cell clones after liver transplantation. Study-level information: In this trial, immunosuppression withdrawal was attempted within 2 years of liver transplant. TCRbeta sequencing after a pre-transplant mixed lymphocyte reaction identified graft-donor-reactive clones, later tracked in post-transplant blood. Whole-study results and caveats: In most of the 8 subjects, circulating graft-donor-reactive CD4 TCRbeta sequences fell significantly after transplant.

Concerning this clone: Its antigen is still unknown.

The V gene lost 6 bases and the J gene lost 2 bases, with 10 bases spanning the gap. The CDR3 spans 14 residues. Germline CDR1 and CDR2: MDHEN and SYDVKM. Libraries were prepared by immunoSEQ multiplex PCR; TCRdb keeps only in-frame clonotypes and omits some of them. The sample shows some 120,000 clones, about nine tenths of them seen only once. The chain carries TRBV28 and TRBJ2-2; either TRBD1 or TRBD2 may supply D (5 bases each). The receptor was isolated from a human patient who received a liver transplant. Some T cells may originate from the graft donor. Sequencing used CD4+ T cells from blood, obtained 12 months after liver transplant. This CDR3 is CASSRDENTGELFF. Written as DNA, the CDR3 is TGTGCCAGCAGCCGGGACGAAAACACCGGGGAGCTGTTTTTT. Full variable domain (remainder filled in from reference TRBV28 and TRBJ2-2): DVKVTQSSRYLVKRTGEKVFLECVQDMDHENMFWYRQDPGLGLRLIYFSYDVKMKEKGDIPEGYSVSREKKERFSLILESASTNQTSMYLCASSRDENTGELFFGEGSRLTVL.